This T cell receptor beta chain was obtained from a study of blood T cell repertoires in COVID-19. Whole-study context: COVID-19 samples collected from the United States, Italy and Spain covered acute and convalescent phases.

Germline V lookup: CDR1 MGHDK, CDR2 SYGVNS. This CDR3 comprises 14 residues. V was shortened by 4 bases and J by 8 bases, with 12 bases between the two germline ends. How the authors handled the data: Amplification from reference gene primers served as the basis for estimated nucleated cell counts. Measured with immunoSEQ multiplex PCR; TCRdb has only the in-frame clones, and not every one. That table is the source of V, J and clone size, and D and trimming were worked out from the DNA. The sample consists of under 200,000 clones, roughly 90% of them appearing once. The sequence came from a man between 18 and 35 years old with active or convalescent COVID-19. The chain employs TRBV25-1 and TRBJ1-6; D is perhaps TRBD1 (5 bases). Sequenced input: peripheral blood. The CDR3 is CASSALGGYSPLHF. Written as DNA, the CDR3 is TGTGCCAGCAGTGCTTTGGGGGGATATTCACCCCTCCACTTT.